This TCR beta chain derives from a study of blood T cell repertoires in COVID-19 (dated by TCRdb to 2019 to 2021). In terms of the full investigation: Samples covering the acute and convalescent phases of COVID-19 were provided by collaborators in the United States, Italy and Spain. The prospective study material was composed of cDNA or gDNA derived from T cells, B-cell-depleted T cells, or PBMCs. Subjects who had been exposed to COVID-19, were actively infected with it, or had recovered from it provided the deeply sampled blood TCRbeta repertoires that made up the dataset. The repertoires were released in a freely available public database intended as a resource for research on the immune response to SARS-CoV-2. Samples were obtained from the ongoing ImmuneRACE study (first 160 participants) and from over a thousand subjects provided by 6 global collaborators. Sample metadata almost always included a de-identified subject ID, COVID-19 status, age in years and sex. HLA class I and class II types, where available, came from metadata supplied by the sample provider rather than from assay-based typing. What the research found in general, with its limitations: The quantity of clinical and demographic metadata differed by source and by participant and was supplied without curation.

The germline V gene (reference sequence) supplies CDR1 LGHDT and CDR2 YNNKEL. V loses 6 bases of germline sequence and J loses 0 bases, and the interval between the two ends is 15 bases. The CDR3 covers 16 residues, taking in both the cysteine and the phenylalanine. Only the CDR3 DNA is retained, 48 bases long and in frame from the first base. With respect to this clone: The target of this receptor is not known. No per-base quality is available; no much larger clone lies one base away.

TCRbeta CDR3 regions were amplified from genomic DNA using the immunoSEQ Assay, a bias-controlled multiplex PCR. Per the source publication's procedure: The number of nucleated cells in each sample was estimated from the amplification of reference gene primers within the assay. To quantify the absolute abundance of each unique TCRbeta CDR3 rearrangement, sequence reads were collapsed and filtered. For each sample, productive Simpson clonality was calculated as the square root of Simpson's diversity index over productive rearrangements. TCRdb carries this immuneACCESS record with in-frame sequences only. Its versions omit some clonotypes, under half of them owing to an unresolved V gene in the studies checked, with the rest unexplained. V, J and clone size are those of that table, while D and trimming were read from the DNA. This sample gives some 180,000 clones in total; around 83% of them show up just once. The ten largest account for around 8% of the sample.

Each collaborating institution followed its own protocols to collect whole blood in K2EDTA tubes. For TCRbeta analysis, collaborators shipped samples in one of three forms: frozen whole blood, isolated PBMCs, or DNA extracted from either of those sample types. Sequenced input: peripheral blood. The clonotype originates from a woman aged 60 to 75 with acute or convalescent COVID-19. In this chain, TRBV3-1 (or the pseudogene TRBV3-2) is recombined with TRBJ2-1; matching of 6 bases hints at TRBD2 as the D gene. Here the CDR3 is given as CASRDLGGSSYNEQFF. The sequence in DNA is TGTGCCAGCAGAGATCTTGGGGGGAGCTCCTACAATGAGCAGTTCTTC.